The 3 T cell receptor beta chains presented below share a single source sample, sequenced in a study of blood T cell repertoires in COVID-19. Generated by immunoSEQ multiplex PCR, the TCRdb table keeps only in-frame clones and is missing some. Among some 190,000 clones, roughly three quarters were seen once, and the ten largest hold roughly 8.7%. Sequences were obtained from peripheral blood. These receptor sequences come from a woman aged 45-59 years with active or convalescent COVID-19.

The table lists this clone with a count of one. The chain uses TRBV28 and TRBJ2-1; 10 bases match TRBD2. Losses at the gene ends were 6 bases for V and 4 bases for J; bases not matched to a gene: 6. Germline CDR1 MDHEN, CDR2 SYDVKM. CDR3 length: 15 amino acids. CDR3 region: CASSHSGRRYNEQFF. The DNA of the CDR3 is TGTGCCAGCAGCCATAGCGGGAGGAGGTACAATGAGCAGTTCTTC. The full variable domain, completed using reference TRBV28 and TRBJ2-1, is DVKVTQSSRYLVKRTGEKVFLECVQDMDHENMFWYRQDPGLGLRLIYFSYDVKMKEKGDIPEGYSVSREKKERFSLILESASTNQTSMYLCASSHSGRRYNEQFFGPGTRLTVL.

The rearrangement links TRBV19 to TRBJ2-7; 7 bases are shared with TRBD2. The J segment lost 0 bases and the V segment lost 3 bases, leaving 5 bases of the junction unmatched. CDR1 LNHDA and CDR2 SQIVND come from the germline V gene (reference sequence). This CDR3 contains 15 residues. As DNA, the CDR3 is TGTGCCAGTAGTATCAATCCGGGGGGCTCCTACGAGCAGTACTTC. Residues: CASSINPGGSYEQYF.

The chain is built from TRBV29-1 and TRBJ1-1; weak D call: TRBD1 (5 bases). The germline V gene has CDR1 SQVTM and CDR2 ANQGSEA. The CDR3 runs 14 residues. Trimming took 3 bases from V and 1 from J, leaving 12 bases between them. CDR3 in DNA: TGCAGCGTTGAGGTTAGGGGCCGGAACACTGAAGCTTTCTTT. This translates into CSVEVRGRNTEAFF. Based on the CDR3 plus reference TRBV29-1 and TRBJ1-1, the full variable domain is SAVISQKPSRDICQRGTSLTIQCQVDSQVTMMFWYRQQPGQSLTLIATANQGSEATYESGFVIDKFPISRPNLTFSTLTVSNMSPEDSSIYLCSVEVRGRNTEAFFGQGTRLTVV.